This entry features one T cell receptor beta chain sequence. This clone appeared a single time. It lacks a known antigen. Per-base quality was not reported, and no clone a single base away is much larger than it. The donors were healthy, HIV-negative adults who had no recently reported acute infections or vaccinations. Only Caucasian adults living in Nashville, Tennessee, USA were represented among the donors. CD4+ T cells were enriched by magnetic negative selection, after which naive cells were positively selected on CD45RA and the negative fraction was taken as the memory subset. Blood was obtained by leukapheresis, after which PBMCs were separated by Ficoll-Histopaque density gradient centrifugation and cryopreserved in liquid nitrogen vapor phase. Analytical flow cytometry was used to check the purity and quantity of every magnetically sorted T cell population. From each sorted fraction, genomic DNA was isolated and quantified by UV absorbance on a Nanodrop 2000c.

This sample is part of a study of shared clonotypes between healthy human individuals (dated by TCRdb to the early 2020s). Regarding the complete study: The cohort comprised a couple of women and a few men aged 18 to 49 years. For each donor, CD4 naive and CD4 memory were each given three plates, CD8 naive was given two plates, and CD8 memory was given one plate. Leukapheresis yielded between about 0.9 and 10 billion PBMCs per donor. Blood TCR repertoires of roughly 5 healthy adults were deeply sequenced to estimate repertoire size and the extent of clonotype sharing between individuals. Libraries were prepared and TCR repertoires were sequenced by different laboratories using diverse techniques, in order to increase sequencing depth and limit assay-specific biases. The research as a whole found: Around 5.4% of naive CD4, roughly 3.6% of naive CD8, roughly 2.4% of memory CD4, and approximately 0.4% of memory CD8 clonotypes were shared across several donors. Naive subsets generally had larger estimated clonotype richness than memory subsets did. Pairwise subsampling led to the expectation that sequencing depth would affect the degree of clonotype sharing among donors. Rarefaction of sorted-subset datasets indicated incomplete sequencing despite the large sequencing depth. Because the study included only a small number of donors, the genetic and exposure-history diversity represented was limited. Sampling was limited to blood, and TCR repertoires in tissue likely differ from TCR repertoires in blood. Compared with non-shared clonotypes, clonotypes shared by all four sorted-subset donors had higher generation probabilities.

Reading from cysteine to phenylalanine, the CDR3 counts 15 amino acids. The kept DNA is CDR3 alone, 45 bases in frame from the first base. Between the V and J ends, shortened by 4 bases and 2 bases respectively, the junction contains 13 bases. CDR1 SGHRS and CDR2 YFSETQ are derived from the germline V gene. TCR CDR3 regions were amplified from genomic DNA by multiplex PCR using the deep immunoSEQ assay. Extracted genomic DNA from each cell subset was spread evenly across all wells of several immunoSEQ 96-well plates, with each plate serving as a replicate. For sorted subsets, 150 to 200 ng genomic DNA, equal to 25,000 to 35,000 T cell genomes, was loaded into each replicate PCR. Purified libraries were quantified with a Qubit 3.0 fluorometer, sized on a Bioanalyzer 2100, and re-quantified with the KAPA Library Quantification kit. Every immunoSEQ 96-well plate was sequenced on a separate single-read 150-cycle Illumina NextSeq 550 flow cell. In the authors' own workflow: Because the immunoSEQ output included only junctional sequences and no quality scores, the filtering could not be the same as the filtering used for full-length reads. Sequences were annotated with PyIR, a Python wrapper for IgBLAST v1.9, using IMGT germline references to assign V/J genes and CDR3. Reads were removed for weak V/J assignments (E-value above 1e-6), missing CDR3, stop codons, out-of-frame junctions, or ambiguous translated residues. V3J clonotypes were defined by identical inferred V gene, J gene, and CDR3 amino acid sequence. The percentage overlap between two repertoires was calculated by dividing the number of shared unique clonotypes by the size of the smaller repertoire. RTK rarefaction, the Chao1 estimator, and Recon v2.1 estimates of unobserved clonotypes were used to assess repertoire richness. Generation probabilities for all TCRbeta clonotypes obtained by the gDNA method from a handful of donors were computed using OLGA. What TCRdb holds here is the immuneACCESS table cut down to in-frame rearrangements. Part of the clones is not present; checked against another copy, under half of the missing clones reflect an unresolved V gene, and the others are unexplained. D and trimming were read from the DNA, whereas the V and J calls and clone size are those reported in that table. This sample comprises 2 million or so clones, 90% to 95% of them detected only once. The top ten hold 0.13% of the sample.

The clonotype was recovered from a man aged 18 to 35 in good health. Source material: naive CD4+ T cells sorted from blood. In light of the paper, this sample's cell subset or site label describes: CD45RA+ positively selected. The chain couples TRBV5-1 to TRBJ2-1, with the D gene uncertain. The DNA reads TGCGCCAGCAGCGTAGGGCTAGACGCCTACAATGAGCAGTTCTTC. Translated, it gives CASSVGLDAYNEQFF.